This T cell receptor beta chain was retrieved from a study of blood T cell repertoires in COVID-19. Assay used: immunoSEQ multiplex PCR; TCRdb lists only in-frame clones, some missing. The sample shows tens of thousands of clones, approximately 89% of them seen only once. This CDR3 has 15 residues. The V segment lost 2 bases and the J segment 11 bases; nucleotides outside the gene matches: 9. Germline V lookup: CDR1 LGHDT, CDR2 YNNKEL (reference sequence). Material: peripheral blood. The TCR sequence derives from a human donor in a cohort sampled during active COVID-19. The chain recombines TRBV3-1 (or the pseudogene TRBV3-2) with TRBJ1-1, with 12 bases that match TRBD1. CDR3 amino acids: CASSQPGTGGAGAFF. For the CDR3, the DNA is TGTGCCAGCAGCCAACCCGGGACAGGGGGCGCCGGGGCTTTCTTT.